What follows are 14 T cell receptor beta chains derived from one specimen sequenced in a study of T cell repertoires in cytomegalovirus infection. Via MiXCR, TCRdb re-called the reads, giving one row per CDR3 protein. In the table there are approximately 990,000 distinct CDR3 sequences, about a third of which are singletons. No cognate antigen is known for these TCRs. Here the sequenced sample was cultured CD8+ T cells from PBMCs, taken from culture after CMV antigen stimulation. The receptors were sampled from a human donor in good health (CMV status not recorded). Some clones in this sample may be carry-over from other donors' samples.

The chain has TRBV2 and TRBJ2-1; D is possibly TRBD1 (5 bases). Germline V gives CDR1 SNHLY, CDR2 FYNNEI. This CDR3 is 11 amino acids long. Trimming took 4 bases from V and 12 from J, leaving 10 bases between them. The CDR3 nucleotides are TGTGCCAGCAGTGCAAAGGGGCGGCAGTTCTTC. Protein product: CASSAKGRQFF.

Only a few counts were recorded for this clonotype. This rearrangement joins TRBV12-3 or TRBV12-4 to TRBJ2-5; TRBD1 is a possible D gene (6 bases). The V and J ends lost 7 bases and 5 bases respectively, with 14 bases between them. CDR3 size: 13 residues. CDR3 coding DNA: TGTGCCAGCACCACGGACAGCTGGGAGACCCAGTACTTC. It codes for CASTTDSWETQYF.

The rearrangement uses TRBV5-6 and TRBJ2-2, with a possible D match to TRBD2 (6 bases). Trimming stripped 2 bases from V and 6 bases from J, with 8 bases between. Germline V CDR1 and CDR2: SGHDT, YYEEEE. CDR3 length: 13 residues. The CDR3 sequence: CASSFTGAGELFF. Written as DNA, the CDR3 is TGTGCCAGCAGCTTCACGGGGGCCGGGGAGCTGTTTTTT.

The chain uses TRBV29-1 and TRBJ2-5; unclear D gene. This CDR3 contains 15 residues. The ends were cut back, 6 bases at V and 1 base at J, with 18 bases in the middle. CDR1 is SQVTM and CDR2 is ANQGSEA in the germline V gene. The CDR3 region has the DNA TGCAGCGTACTGACCGGCACTATGATCCAAGAGACCCAGTACTTC. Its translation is CSVLTGTMIQETQYF.

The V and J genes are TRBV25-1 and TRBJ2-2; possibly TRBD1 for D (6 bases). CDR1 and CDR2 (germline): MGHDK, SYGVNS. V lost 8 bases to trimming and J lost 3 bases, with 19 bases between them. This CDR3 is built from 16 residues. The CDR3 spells CASFGGDRSHTGELFF. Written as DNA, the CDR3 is TGTGCCAGCTTTGGGGGTGACAGGAGCCACACCGGGGAGCTGTTTTTT.

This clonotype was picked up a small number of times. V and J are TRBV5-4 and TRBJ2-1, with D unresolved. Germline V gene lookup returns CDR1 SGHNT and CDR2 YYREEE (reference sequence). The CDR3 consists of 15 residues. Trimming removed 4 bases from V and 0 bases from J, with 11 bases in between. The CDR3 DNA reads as TGTGCCAGCAGCCACCGGTTGGGCTCCTACAATGAGCAGTTCTTC. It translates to CASSHRLGSYNEQFF.

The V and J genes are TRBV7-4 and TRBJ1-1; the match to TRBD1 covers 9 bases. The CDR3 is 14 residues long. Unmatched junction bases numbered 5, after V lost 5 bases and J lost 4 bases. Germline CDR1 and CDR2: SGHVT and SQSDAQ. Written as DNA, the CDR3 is TGTGCCAGCAGCGCGACAGGGGGACTCACTGAAGCTTTCTTT. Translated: CASSATGGLTEAFF.

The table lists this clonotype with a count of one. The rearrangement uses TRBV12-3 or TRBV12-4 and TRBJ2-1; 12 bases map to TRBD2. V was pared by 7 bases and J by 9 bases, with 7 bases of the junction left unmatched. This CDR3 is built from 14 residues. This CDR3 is CASNPSGGAFEQFF. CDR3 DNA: TGTGCCAGCAATCCTAGCGGGGGGGCCTTTGAGCAGTTCTTC.

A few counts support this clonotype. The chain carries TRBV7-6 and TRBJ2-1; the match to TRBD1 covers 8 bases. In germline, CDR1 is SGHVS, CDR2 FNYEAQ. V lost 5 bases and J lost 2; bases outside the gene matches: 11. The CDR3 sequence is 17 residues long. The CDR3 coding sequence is TGTGCCAGCAGCCCAAACCTCGGACAGGGACCCTACAATGAGCAGTTCTTC. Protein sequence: CASSPNLGQGPYNEQFF. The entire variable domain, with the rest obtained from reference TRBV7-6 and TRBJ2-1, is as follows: GAGVSQSPRYKVTKRGQDVALRCDPISGHVSLYWYRQALGQGPEFLTYFNYEAQQDKSGLPNDRFSAERPEGSISTLTIQRTEQRDSAMYRCASSPNLGQGPYNEQFFGPGTRLTVL.

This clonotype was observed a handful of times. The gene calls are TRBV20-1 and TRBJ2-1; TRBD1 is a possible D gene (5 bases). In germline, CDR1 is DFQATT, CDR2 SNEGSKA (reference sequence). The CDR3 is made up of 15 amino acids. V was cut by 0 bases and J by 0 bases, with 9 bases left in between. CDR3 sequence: CSARDIRGSYNEQFF. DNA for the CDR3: TGCAGTGCTAGAGATATTAGGGGCTCCTACAATGAGCAGTTCTTC.

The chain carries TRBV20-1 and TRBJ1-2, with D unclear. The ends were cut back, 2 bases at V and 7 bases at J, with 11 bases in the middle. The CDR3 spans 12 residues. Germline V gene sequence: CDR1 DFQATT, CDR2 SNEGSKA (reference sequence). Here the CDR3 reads CSARKHRGGYTF. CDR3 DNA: TGCAGTGCTAGAAAACACCGTGGTGGCTACACCTTC.

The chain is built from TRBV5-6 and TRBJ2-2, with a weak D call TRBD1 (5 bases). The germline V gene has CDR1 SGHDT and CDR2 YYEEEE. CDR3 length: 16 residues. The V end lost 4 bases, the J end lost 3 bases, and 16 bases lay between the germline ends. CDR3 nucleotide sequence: TGTGCCAGCAGCGACCAACAGGTCCGATACACCGGGGAGCTGTTTTTT. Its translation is CASSDQQVRYTGELFF.

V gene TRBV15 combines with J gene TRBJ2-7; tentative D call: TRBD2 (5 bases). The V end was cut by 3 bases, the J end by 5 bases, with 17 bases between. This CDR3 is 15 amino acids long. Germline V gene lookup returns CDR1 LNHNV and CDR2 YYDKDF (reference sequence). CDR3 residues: CATSSPGSAPNEQYF. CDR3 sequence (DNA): TGTGCCACCAGCAGCCCGGGGTCCGCTCCTAACGAGCAGTACTTC.

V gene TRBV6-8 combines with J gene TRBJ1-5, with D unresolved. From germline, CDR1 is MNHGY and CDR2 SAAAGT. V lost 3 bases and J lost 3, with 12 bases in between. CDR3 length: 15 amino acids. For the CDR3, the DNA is TGTGCCAGCAGTTATGAGAGGAGTTTCAATCAGCCCCAGCATTTT. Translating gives CASSYERSFNQPQHF.